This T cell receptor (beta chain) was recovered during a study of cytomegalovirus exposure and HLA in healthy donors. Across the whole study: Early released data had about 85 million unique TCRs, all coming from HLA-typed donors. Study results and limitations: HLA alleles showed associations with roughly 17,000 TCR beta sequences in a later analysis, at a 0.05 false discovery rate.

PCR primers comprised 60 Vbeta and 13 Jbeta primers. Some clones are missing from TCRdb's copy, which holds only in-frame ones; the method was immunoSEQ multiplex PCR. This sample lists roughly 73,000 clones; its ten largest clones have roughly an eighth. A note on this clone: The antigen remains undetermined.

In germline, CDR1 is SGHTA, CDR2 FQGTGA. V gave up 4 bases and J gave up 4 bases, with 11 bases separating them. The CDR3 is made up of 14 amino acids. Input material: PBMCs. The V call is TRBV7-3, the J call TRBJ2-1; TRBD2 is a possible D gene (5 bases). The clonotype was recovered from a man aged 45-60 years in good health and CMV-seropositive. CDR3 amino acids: CASSSNRGYNEQFF. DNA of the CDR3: TGTGCCAGCAGCTCCAATCGGGGATACAATGAGCAGTTCTTC.